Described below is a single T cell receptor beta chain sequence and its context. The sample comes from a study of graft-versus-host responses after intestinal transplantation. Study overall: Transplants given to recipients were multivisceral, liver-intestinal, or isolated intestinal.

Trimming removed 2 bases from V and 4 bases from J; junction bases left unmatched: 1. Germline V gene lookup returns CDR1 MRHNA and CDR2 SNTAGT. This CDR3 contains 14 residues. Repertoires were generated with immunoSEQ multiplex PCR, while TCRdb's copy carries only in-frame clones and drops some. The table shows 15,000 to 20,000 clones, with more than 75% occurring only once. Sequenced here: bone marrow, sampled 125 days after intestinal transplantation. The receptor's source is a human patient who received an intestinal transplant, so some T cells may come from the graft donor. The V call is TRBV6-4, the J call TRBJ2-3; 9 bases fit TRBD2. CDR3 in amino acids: CASSDAGGPDTQYF. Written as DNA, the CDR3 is TGTGCCAGCAGTGACGCGGGAGGGCCAGATACGCAGTATTTT.